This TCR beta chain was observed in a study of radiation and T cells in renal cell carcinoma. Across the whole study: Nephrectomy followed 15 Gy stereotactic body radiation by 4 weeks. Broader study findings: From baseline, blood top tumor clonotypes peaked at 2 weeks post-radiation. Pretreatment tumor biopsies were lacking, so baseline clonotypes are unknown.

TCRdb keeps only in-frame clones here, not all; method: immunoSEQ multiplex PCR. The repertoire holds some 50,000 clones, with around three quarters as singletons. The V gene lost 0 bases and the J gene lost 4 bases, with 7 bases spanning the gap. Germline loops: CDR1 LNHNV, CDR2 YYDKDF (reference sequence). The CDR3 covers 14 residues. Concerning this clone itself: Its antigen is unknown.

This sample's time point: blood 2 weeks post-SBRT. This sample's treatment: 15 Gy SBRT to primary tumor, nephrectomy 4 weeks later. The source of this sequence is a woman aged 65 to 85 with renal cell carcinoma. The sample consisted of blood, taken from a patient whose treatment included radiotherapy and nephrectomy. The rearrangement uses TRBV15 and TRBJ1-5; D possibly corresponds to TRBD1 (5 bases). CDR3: CATSRDRGNQPQHF. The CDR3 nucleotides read TGTGCCACCAGCAGAGATCGGGGGAATCAGCCCCAGCATTTT.